The 30 T cell receptor beta chains below all came from one sample that was sequenced in a study of shared clonotypes between healthy human individuals. Sequenced by immunoSEQ multiplex PCR; TCRdb stores in-frame clones only, minus some. The profile covers 490,000 or so clones, with less than 80% appearing a single time and less than 15% taken by the ten largest. What was sequenced was PBMCs. The receptors here all came from a woman in her forties in good health. Some clones in this sample may be carry-over from other donors' samples.

The CDR3 sequence: CASSPPGQGYQPQHF. The CDR3 nucleotides read TGTGCCAGCAGCCCACCGGGACAGGGGTATCAGCCCCAGCATTTT. This chain uses TRBV7-9 with TRBJ1-5; 10 bases align to TRBD1. The CDR3 spans 15 residues. The J segment lost 5 bases and the V segment lost 5 bases, leaving 6 bases of the junction unmatched. From germline, CDR1 is SEHNR and CDR2 FQNEAQ (reference sequence).

The V gene is TRBV6-6, the J gene TRBJ2-1; D might be TRBD2 (7 bases). This CDR3 has 16 residues. The germline V and J ends were trimmed by 0 bases and 7 bases, with 16 bases remaining between them. Germline loops: CDR1 MNHNY, CDR2 SVGAGI (reference sequence). DNA for the CDR3: TGTGCCAGCAGTTACTCGGATCGAGGGGGGGTGAATGAGCAGTTCTTC. Its protein is CASSYSDRGGVNEQFF.

Remarks on this clone: This sample includes further DNA sequences coding for the same CDR3. CDR3 coding DNA: TGCGCCAGCAGCTTGGCCAGCGCAGATACGCAGTATTTT. Residues: CASSLASADTQYF. The chain uses TRBV5-1 and TRBJ2-3; no definite D call. The CDR3 runs 13 residues. With 0 bases removed from V and 4 bases from J, the gap between germline ends came to 6 bases. The germline CDR1 and CDR2 sequences are SGHRS and YFSETQ.

This rearrangement joins TRBV9 to TRBJ1-2, with D perhaps TRBD1 (6 bases). Per the germline V gene, CDR1 is SGDLS and CDR2 is YYNGEE. The CDR3 loop spans 14 amino acids. Trimming cost V 0 bases and J 2 bases, with 8 bases left between them. The CDR3 DNA is TGTGCCAGCAGCGTAGGTGGACAGAACTATGGCTACACCTTC. Protein product: CASSVGGQNYGYTF.

The chain recombines TRBV9 with TRBJ2-7; 7 nucleotides agree with TRBD2. J lost 0 bases, V lost 4 bases, and 4 bases had no gene match. CDR3 length: 14 amino acids. Germline V gene data show CDR1 as SGDLS and CDR2 as YYNGEE. CDR3 DNA: TGTGCCAGCAGCCTTTCGGGGGGCTCCTACGAGCAGTACTTC. Translation: CASSLSGGSYEQYF.

In this sample, this clone turned up many times. V usage is TRBV7-2 and J usage is TRBJ2-5, with D uncertain. Trimming removed 4 bases at V and 6 bases at J, with 12 bases between. Germline-derived CDR1 and CDR2 are SGHTA and FQGNSA. This CDR3 has 13 residues. The CDR3: CASSSPVGQTQYF. The CDR3 DNA reads TGTGCCAGCAGCTCCCCAGTCGGGCAGACCCAGTACTTC.

This chain uses TRBV19 with TRBJ1-1, with D perhaps TRBD1 (6 bases). CDR3 length equals 13 residues. Germline V gene sequence: CDR1 LNHDA, CDR2 SQIVND (reference sequence). V dropped 4 bases and J dropped 6 bases, with 12 bases sitting between them. The CDR3 DNA sequence: TGTGCCAGTAGTAAAGACAGGTTTCCTGAAGCTTTCTTT. Residues: CASSKDRFPEAFF.

The rearrangement links TRBV5-1 to TRBJ1-2; TRBD1 agrees at 7 bases. Per germline, CDR1 SGHRS and CDR2 YFSETQ. The CDR3 spans 13 residues. Losses at the gene ends were 4 bases for V and 3 bases for J; bases not matched to a gene: 3. The CDR3 DNA reads TGCGCCAGCAGCGGACAGGTTGACTATGGCTACACCTTC. Protein product: CASSGQVDYGYTF.

This chain connects TRBV29-1 to TRBJ2-1; 8 nucleotides match TRBD1. CDR3 size: 13 residues. CDR1 is SQVTM, CDR2 ANQGSEA, per germline. With V trimmed by 7 bases and J by 7 bases, 9 bases remained unmatched. In nucleotides, the CDR3 is TGCAGCGGGACGACAGGGGCGAGGAATGAGCAGTTCTTC. This sequence encodes CSGTTGARNEQFF.

The chain uses TRBV9 and TRBJ2-2; D gene ambiguous. Germline V gives CDR1 SGDLS, CDR2 YYNGEE. Trimming cost V 1 base and J 2 bases, with 6 bases left between them. The CDR3 covers 14 residues. CDR3 loop: CASSVSLNTGELFF. In nucleotides, the CDR3 is TGTGCCAGCAGCGTAAGTCTTAACACCGGGGAGCTGTTTTTT.

This clone was detected a few times. The chain is built from TRBV6-5 and TRBJ1-5; 7 positions match TRBD1. Trimming cost V 2 bases and J 4 bases; bases outside gene matches: 2. The CDR3 covers 14 residues. Germline CDR1 MNHEY, CDR2 SVGAGI. DNA of the CDR3: TGTGCCAGCAGTTACAAGGACAGGAATCAGCCCCAGCATTTT. Encoded protein: CASSYKDRNQPQHF.

The chain links TRBV7-8 to TRBJ2-6; 7 bases line up with TRBD1. Germline-derived CDR1 and CDR2 are SGHVS and FQNEAQ. This CDR3 has 17 amino acids. The ends lost 0 bases at V and 0 bases at J; junction bases unmatched: 2. CDR3 in DNA: TGTGCCAGCAGCTTAGCCTCAGGGGGCTCTGGGGCCAACGTCCTGACTTTC. Translating it yields CASSLASGGSGANVLTF.

This chain joins TRBV7-9 and TRBJ2-7; no reliable D call. Germline CDR1 SEHNR, CDR2 FQNEAQ (reference sequence). The CDR3 contains 16 residues. V was pared by 0 bases and J by 4 bases, with 16 bases between. CDR3: CASSLARNVNKYEQYF. CDR3 nucleotides: TGTGCCAGCAGCTTAGCTCGGAACGTGAACAAGTACGAGCAGTACTTC.

The CDR3 is CASSEEGTGLHEQYF. CDR3 bases: TGTGCCAGCAGTGAAGAAGGGACAGGGCTCCACGAGCAGTACTTC. The rearrangement joins TRBV2 to TRBJ2-7; TRBD1 agrees at 9 bases. J was trimmed by 5 bases and V by 1 base; bases with no gene match: 6. Germline V gives CDR1 SNHLY, CDR2 FYNNEI. The CDR3 sequence is 15 residues long. Combining the CDR3 with reference TRBV2 and TRBJ2-7 gives the whole variable domain EPEVTQTPSHQVTQMGQEVILRCVPISNHLYFYWYRQILGQKVEFLVSFYNNEISEKSEIFDDQFSVERPDGSNFTLKIRSTKLEDSAMYFCASSEEGTGLHEQYFGPGTRLTVT.

This clone was seen more than once but under ten times. A much larger clone sits a single nucleotide away, making a read error possible. At the DNA level, this CDR3 is encoded by other sequences in the same sample as well. The genes are TRBV27 and TRBJ1-2; 8 bases are a match to TRBD1. Trimming removed 6 bases from V and 4 bases from J; junction bases left unmatched: 1. Germline-derived CDR1 and CDR2 are MNHEY and SMNVEV (reference sequence). The CDR3 is 12 amino acids. Here the CDR3 reads CASRTGGYGYTF. The CDR3 DNA is TGTGCCAGCAGAACAGGGGGCTATGGCTACACCTTC.

The chain carries TRBV18 and TRBJ2-1, with 11 bases fitting TRBD2. The germline CDR1 and CDR2 sequences are KGHSH and LQKENI. The trim removed 6 bases at V and 7 bases at J, leaving 8 bases unmatched. The CDR3 spans 15 residues. The CDR3 nucleotides are TGTGCCAGCTCGCCTCTAGCGGGAGGCACTAATGAGCAGTTCTTC. This sequence encodes CASSPLAGGTNEQFF.

In its sample, this clone was seen once. The gene calls are TRBV7-6 and TRBJ2-1; D is perhaps TRBD2 (5 bases). V lost 1 base and J 0 bases, leaving 10 bases between the germline ends. CDR3 length: 16 amino acids. The germline V gene encodes CDR1 SGHVS and CDR2 FNYEAQ. The CDR3 DNA reads TGTGCCAGCAGCTTAGAGGTGAGCGGCTCCTACAATGAGCAGTTCTTC. It codes for CASSLEVSGSYNEQFF.

This chain connects TRBV5-4 to TRBJ2-3; 11 positions match TRBD2. The CDR3 is 16 amino acids. Germline trimming cut 0 bases from V and 4 bases from J; bases unmatched to any gene: 4. CDR1 and CDR2 from the germline V gene are SGHNT and YYREEE (reference sequence). The CDR3 coding sequence is TGTGCCAGCAGCTTGGGACTAGCGGGACTAGCAGATACGCAGTATTTT. Translating it yields CASSLGLAGLADTQYF.

Worth noting for this clone: This likely reflects a read error, since a far larger clone is one base away. Other DNA sequences in this sample translate to the same CDR3. The V gene is TRBV2, the J gene TRBJ2-2; 10 positions agree with TRBD1. Looked up from germline, CDR1 is SNHLY and CDR2 is FYNNEI. Trimming at V came to 8 bases and at J to 4 bases, leaving 10 bases not matched to a gene. The length of the CDR3 is 16 residues. CDR3 sequence reads: CASSGTGVGLTGELFF. CDR3 coding DNA: TGTGCCAGCTCCGGGACAGGGGTAGGTCTCACCGGGGAGCTGTTTTTT.

The chain carries TRBV4-1 and TRBJ2-5, with 12 bases matching TRBD2. The CDR3 length is 17 residues. Trimming cost V 6 bases and J 0 bases; bases outside gene matches: 8. CDR1 and CDR2 (germline): MGHRA, YSYEKL. The CDR3 spells CASSSILAGGNQETQYF. CDR3 nucleotide sequence: TGCGCCAGCAGTTCCATTCTAGCGGGAGGGAACCAAGAGACCCAGTACTTC.

The chain joins TRBV15 to TRBJ2-1; 8 nucleotides agree with TRBD1. The germline V gene encodes CDR1 LNHNV and CDR2 YYDKDF (reference sequence). V gave up 1 base and J gave up 6 bases; unmatched junction bases: 5. The CDR3 spans 15 residues. DNA of the CDR3: TGTGCCACCAGCAGAGTTGCAGGACAGGGCAATGAGCAGTTCTTC. Its translation is CATSRVAGQGNEQFF.

The genes are TRBV6-5 and TRBJ1-2; D is uncertain. From germline, CDR1 is MNHEY and CDR2 SVGAGI. V was shortened by 2 bases and J by 0 bases, with 10 bases between the two germline ends. The CDR3 runs to 15 residues. The CDR3 DNA reads as TGTGCCAGCAGTTACAACGAGGAAGCTAACTATGGCTACACCTTC. It yields the protein CASSYNEEANYGYTF.

The chain has TRBV7-9 and TRBJ2-7; 7 bases match TRBD1. Per the germline V gene, CDR1 is SEHNR and CDR2 is FQNEAQ (reference sequence). Trimming at V came to 2 bases and at J to 3 bases, leaving 4 bases not matched to a gene. The CDR3 is made up of 14 amino acids. CDR3 DNA sequence: TGTGCCAGCAGCTTACCTGACAGGGTCTACGAGCAGTACTTC. Its protein product is CASSLPDRVYEQYF.

This clone was counted a few times. V gene TRBV28 combines with J gene TRBJ1-4; D gene uncertain. The germline V gene encodes CDR1 MDHEN and CDR2 SYDVKM. This CDR3 region has 15 residues. V was clipped by 1 base and J by 3 bases, with 9 bases between them. CDR3 in DNA: TGTGCCAGCAGTTTATTGACGGCCTCTAATGAAAAACTGTTTTTT. This codes for CASSLLTASNEKLFF.

The chain carries TRBV5-4 and TRBJ1-2; D may be TRBD1 (6 bases). V lost 4 bases and J 4 bases, leaving 20 bases between the germline ends. The CDR3 has 16 amino acids. Germline V gene sequence: CDR1 SGHNT, CDR2 YYREEE (reference sequence). In nucleotides, the CDR3 is TGTGCCAGCAGCCCCCGGGAGAGGTGGGGGGCCTATGGCTACACCTTC. Protein sequence: CASSPRERWGAYGYTF.

V and J are TRBV10-3 and TRBJ2-7; D is possibly TRBD1 (6 bases). The CDR3 has 11 amino acids. Trimming took off 6 bases at V and 6 bases at J, with 9 bases between the two ends. Germline V gene sequence: CDR1 ENHRY, CDR2 SYGVKD. In DNA form, the CDR3 reads TGTGCCATCAGGGACAGCCGCGAGCAGTACTTC. Its translation is CAIRDSREQYF.

The J gene is TRBJ2-1, the V gene TRBV29-1; tentatively, D is TRBD2 (5 bases). The germline gives CDR1 SQVTM, CDR2 ANQGSEA. The CDR3 loop spans 12 amino acids. The V and J ends lost 3 bases and 8 bases respectively, with 11 bases between them. In nucleotides, the CDR3 is TGCAGCGTTGACACGGGGTGGTATGAGCAGTTCTTC. Translated, it gives CSVDTGWYEQFF.

The table lists this clone with a count of one. V is TRBV6-5 and J is TRBJ2-2; D may be TRBD1 (7 bases). V was pared by 8 bases and J by 4 bases, with 14 bases between. The CDR3 is 14 residues long. Germline CDR1 is MNHEY and CDR2 is SVGAGI. The CDR3 region is CASRRQGGTGELFF. The DNA for the CDR3 is TGTGCCAGCCGTAGGCAGGGGGGCACCGGGGAGCTGTTTTTT.

This rearrangement joins TRBV2 to TRBJ1-2; the D gene is possibly TRBD1 (6 bases). This CDR3 has 15 amino acids. Germline values: CDR1 SNHLY, CDR2 FYNNEI. V was pared by 3 bases and J by 4 bases, with 15 bases between. The CDR3 reads CASSDLGAPSYGYTF. The CDR3 region has the DNA TGTGCCAGCAGTGACTTGGGGGCGCCAAGCTATGGCTACACCTTC.

The V call is TRBV19, the J call TRBJ1-2; D is ambiguous. The V end lost 1 base, the J end lost 4 bases, and 13 bases lay between the germline ends. Looked up from germline, CDR1 is LNHDA and CDR2 is SQIVND (reference sequence). The CDR3 loop spans 15 amino acids. This chain's CDR3 is CASSIGTAGFYGYTF. As DNA, the CDR3 is TGTGCCAGTAGTATAGGGACGGCGGGGTTCTATGGCTACACCTTC.